The 28 T cell receptor beta chains below all came from one sample that was sequenced in a study of blood T cell repertoires in COVID-19. Some clones are missing from TCRdb's copy, which holds only in-frame ones; the method was immunoSEQ multiplex PCR. Among 150,000 to 200,000 clones, 89% were seen once, and the ten largest hold less than 3%. Sample: peripheral blood. These receptors were obtained from a man in his 60s with acute or convalescent COVID-19.

The chain uses TRBV5-6 and TRBJ2-2; D possibly corresponds to TRBD2 (6 bases). V gave up 4 bases and J gave up 7 bases, with 26 bases separating them. The CDR3 is 18 residues long. The germline CDR1 and CDR2 sequences are SGHDT and YYEEEE. CDR3 sequence (DNA): TGTGCCAGCAGCCCTCGGGAGCCCGGCCGATACACGGGCGGGGAGCTGTTTTTT. Translated: CASSPREPGRYTGGELFF.

V is TRBV7-9 and J is TRBJ2-7; no firm D call. The CDR3 is 11 amino acids. The V end lost 3 bases, the J end lost 4 bases, and 4 bases lay between the germline ends. Germline CDR1 SEHNR, CDR2 FQNEAQ (reference sequence). This chain's CDR3 is CASSLTYEQYF. Here the CDR3 DNA reads TGTGCCAGCAGCTTGACATACGAGCAGTACTTC.

There are a few counts of this clone. The rearrangement joins TRBV27 to TRBJ2-2, with no clear D. Deletions cut 4 bases from V and 6 bases from J, with 6 bases between. The CDR3 is 12 amino acids. In germline, CDR1 is MNHEY, CDR2 SMNVEV (reference sequence). CDR3 sequence: CASSWPAGELFF. The CDR3 DNA reads TGTGCCAGCAGTTGGCCCGCCGGGGAGCTGTTTTTT.

This rearrangement joins TRBV11-2 to TRBJ2-1; 10 bases are a match to TRBD2. The germline V gene encodes CDR1 SGHAT and CDR2 FQNNGV. V lost 1 base, J lost 3 bases, and 6 bases stayed unmatched. The CDR3 runs 17 residues. The CDR3 is CASSLVGLADNYNEQFF. The CDR3 DNA reads TGTGCCAGCAGCTTAGTAGGACTAGCGGATAACTACAATGAGCAGTTCTTC.

This rearrangement joins TRBV2 to TRBJ2-3; TRBD2 matches at 9 bases. V lost 8 bases, J lost 2 bases, and 2 bases stayed unmatched. From germline, CDR1 is SNHLY and CDR2 FYNNEI. This CDR3 spans 13 amino acids. The CDR3 DNA reads TGTGCCAGCCCTAGCGGGGACACAGATACGCAGTATTTT. Amino acids: CASPSGDTDTQYF.

The rearrangement links TRBV5-1 to TRBJ2-3; possible D gene TRBD2, 6 bases. CDR1 and CDR2 (germline): SGHRS, YFSETQ. Trimming removed 0 bases from V and 4 bases from J, with 9 bases in between. The CDR3 has 14 amino acids. The CDR3 loop reads CASSLGGGPDTQYF. The CDR3 region has the DNA TGCGCCAGCAGCTTGGGTGGAGGGCCAGATACGCAGTATTTT.

This clone was counted a single time. V usage is TRBV6-5 and J usage is TRBJ2-1, with TRBD1 matching over 7 bases. Trimming cost V 7 bases and J 5 bases; bases outside gene matches: 8. The CDR3 is 14 amino acids. Germline assignment: CDR1 MNHEY and CDR2 SVGAGI. The CDR3 nucleotides read TGTGCCAGCACTGCGACAGGGTTGGACAATGAGCAGTTCTTC. This gives the protein CASTATGLDNEQFF.

The CDR3 region has the DNA TGTGCCAGCAGCCCCGGACAGGGGGCTTCCTACGAGCAGTACTTC. It encodes CASSPGQGASYEQYF. The chain couples TRBV7-6 to TRBJ2-7; 11 positions match TRBD1. The J segment lost 1 base and the V segment lost 5 bases, leaving 4 bases of the junction unmatched. CDR1 SGHVS and CDR2 FNYEAQ come from the germline V gene. This CDR3 is 15 amino acids long.

The gene calls are TRBV24-1 and TRBJ2-2; TRBD1 matches 11 bases. With 3 bases clipped from V and 3 bases from J, the junction kept 5 bases outside the gene matches. Looked up from germline, CDR1 is KGHDR and CDR2 is SFDVKD. The CDR3 runs to 17 residues. The CDR3 is CATSDHRTGGDTGELFF. The DNA of the CDR3 is TGTGCCACCAGTGATCATCGGACAGGGGGCGACACCGGGGAGCTGTTTTTT.

This clone was detected only once. The J gene is TRBJ1-1, the V gene TRBV5-4, with TRBD1 matching 10 bases. The J segment lost 0 bases and the V segment lost 3 bases, leaving 8 bases of the junction unmatched. Germline lookup yields CDR1 SGHNT and CDR2 YYREEE (reference sequence). The CDR3 is 17 amino acids. Here the CDR3 DNA reads TGTGCCAGCAGCTCTGGGACAGGGGCAAATATGAACACTGAAGCTTTCTTT. It yields the protein CASSSGTGANMNTEAFF.

The chain couples TRBV29-1 to TRBJ2-3, with D perhaps matching TRBD1 (5 bases). Germline V gene sequence: CDR1 SQVTM, CDR2 ANQGSEA. V gave up 7 bases and J gave up 7 bases, with 9 bases separating them. The CDR3 sequence is 10 residues long. The CDR3 sequence: CSAGHNTQYF. In DNA form, the CDR3 reads TGCAGCGCCGGACATAATACGCAGTATTTT.

This chain links TRBV3-1 (or the pseudogene TRBV3-2) with TRBJ1-6; possible D gene TRBD1, 6 bases. V was clipped by 5 bases and J by 7 bases, with 12 bases between them. In germline, CDR1 is LGHDT, CDR2 YNNKEL (reference sequence). The length of the CDR3 is 14 residues. The CDR3 region is CASSTRDRNSPLHF. CDR3 nucleotides: TGTGCCAGCAGCACTCGCGACAGGAATTCACCCCTCCACTTT.

The V call is TRBV7-2, the J call TRBJ2-7; weak D call: TRBD1 (5 bases). Trimming shortened V by 6 bases and J by 0 bases, and 15 bases separated the two germline ends. The germline V gene encodes CDR1 SGHTA and CDR2 FQGNSA. There are 15 residues in the CDR3. The CDR3 region is CASSRGRSDSYEQYF. The CDR3 coding sequence is TGTGCCAGCAGTAGGGGCCGCTCAGACTCCTACGAGCAGTACTTC.

The J gene is TRBJ2-3, the V gene TRBV9; no definite D call. The germline V and J ends were trimmed by 0 bases and 0 bases, with 2 bases remaining between them. CDR1 SGDLS and CDR2 YYNGEE come from the germline V gene. The CDR3 runs to 13 residues. CDR3 nucleotides: TGTGCCAGCAGCGTAGCTAGCACAGATACGCAGTATTTT. It specifies CASSVASTDTQYF.

V gene TRBV6-5 combines with J gene TRBJ2-2, with 10 nucleotides matching TRBD2. The CDR3 has 15 residues. The germline gives CDR1 MNHEY, CDR2 SVGAGI. The J segment lost 6 bases and the V segment lost 5 bases, leaving 6 bases of the junction unmatched. The CDR3 loop reads CASSRPSGGAGELFF. The CDR3 bases are TGTGCCAGCAGTCGGCCTAGCGGGGGTGCCGGGGAGCTGTTTTTT.

The rearrangement joins TRBV10-3 to TRBJ1-2; 7 bases map to TRBD1. The CDR3 covers 14 residues. V shed 0 bases and J 5 bases; nucleotides not matched to a gene: 3. Germline values: CDR1 ENHRY, CDR2 SYGVKD. CDR3 DNA: TGTGCCATCAGTGAGTCAGGGGGCAGGTATGGCTACACCTTC. This translates into CAISESGGRYGYTF.

V and J are TRBV3-1 (or the pseudogene TRBV3-2) and TRBJ1-2; a possible D gene is TRBD1 (5 bases). The CDR3 loop spans 15 amino acids. The V and J ends lost 0 bases and 8 bases respectively, with 16 bases between them. The V gene's germline CDR1 is LGHDT and CDR2 YNNKEL (reference sequence). The CDR3 coding sequence is TGTGCCAGCAGCCAAGAAAACAGGCCCCTTTGGGGCTACACCTTC. Its translation is CASSQENRPLWGYTF.

The chain uses TRBV6-5 and TRBJ2-5; perhaps TRBD2 as D (5 bases). V dropped 6 bases and J dropped 5 bases, with 13 bases sitting between them. CDR3 length: 13 residues. The germline V gene encodes CDR1 MNHEY and CDR2 SVGAGI. In nucleotides, the CDR3 is TGTGCCAGCAGCCAACTAGTAACGGAGACCCAGTACTTC. Its translation: CASSQLVTETQYF.

The chain is built from TRBV27 and TRBJ1-1; D may be TRBD1 (6 bases). The germline V gene encodes CDR1 MNHEY and CDR2 SMNVEV (reference sequence). The CDR3 length is 14 residues. V shed 6 bases and J shed 2 bases, with 13 bases lying between them. The CDR3 DNA follows: TGTGCCAGCAGACTGCTACAGGGTAACACTGAAGCTTTCTTT. Translation gives CASRLLQGNTEAFF.

V and J are TRBV18 and TRBJ2-2, with D perhaps matching TRBD2 (5 bases). The V gene's germline CDR1 is KGHSH and CDR2 LQKENI. V was shortened by 5 bases and J by 0 bases, with 10 bases between the two germline ends. The CDR3 has 15 amino acids. The CDR3 here is CASSKLGSNTGELFF. The CDR3 DNA is TGTGCCAGCTCAAAACTAGGGTCGAACACCGGGGAGCTGTTTTTT.

The rearrangement joins TRBV7-2 to TRBJ1-2, with D perhaps TRBD1 (5 bases). V lost 8 bases and J 1 base, leaving 14 bases between the germline ends. The length of the CDR3 is 14 residues. Germline lookup yields CDR1 SGHTA and CDR2 FQGNSA. In DNA, the CDR3 is TGTGCCAGCCGTAGGTCAGGGTTTAACTATGGCTACACCTTC. Its protein is CASRRSGFNYGYTF.

The chain is built from TRBV6-2 or TRBV6-3 and TRBJ1-2, with a possible D match to TRBD1 (5 bases). This CDR3 is 14 amino acids long. Germline CDR1 reads MNHEY; CDR2 reads SVGEGT. V was cut by 7 bases and J by 4 bases, with 16 bases left in between. CDR3 in DNA: TGTGCCAGCACCCCTCGGCGGGGCGTCTATGGCTACACCTTC. Its protein is CASTPRRGVYGYTF.

The V and J genes are TRBV19 and TRBJ1-5; 7 bases are a match to TRBD1. V gave up 1 base and J gave up 0 bases; unmatched junction bases: 6. The length of the CDR3 is 17 residues. Germline CDR1 LNHDA, CDR2 SQIVND (reference sequence). The CDR3 sequence is CASSIVQGQYSNQPQHF. The CDR3 DNA sequence: TGTGCCAGTAGTATAGTCCAGGGACAGTATAGCAATCAGCCCCAGCATTTT.

The J gene is TRBJ1-6, the V gene TRBV9, with D perhaps TRBD1 (6 bases). Looked up from germline, CDR1 is SGDLS and CDR2 is YYNGEE. This CDR3 region has 14 residues. The ends were cut back, 0 bases at V and 6 bases at J, with 7 bases in the middle. The chain's CDR3 is CASSVEGGNSPLHF. The CDR3 DNA is TGTGCCAGCAGCGTAGAAGGGGGTAATTCACCCCTCCACTTT. Complete variable domain (other parts from reference TRBV9 and TRBJ1-6): DSGVTQTPKHLITATGQRVTLRCSPRSGDLSVYWYQQSLDQGLQFLIQYYNGEERAKGNILERFSAQQFPDLHSELNLSSLELGDSALYFCASSVEGGNSPLHFGNGTRLTVT.

The V and J genes are TRBV3-1 (or the pseudogene TRBV3-2) and TRBJ1-2; D may be TRBD1 (6 bases). The CDR3 spans 17 residues. Trimming removed 2 bases from V and 8 bases from J, with 24 bases in between. The germline V gene has CDR1 LGHDT and CDR2 YNNKEL (reference sequence). CDR3 amino acids: CASSQRLAGAVAEGYTF. In nucleotides, the CDR3 is TGTGCCAGCAGCCAAAGGCTCGCGGGGGCGGTCGCGGAAGGCTACACCTTC.

The chain is built from TRBV2 and TRBJ1-4; TRBD1 matches at 7 bases. CDR1 and CDR2 (germline): SNHLY, FYNNEI. The CDR3 loop spans 14 amino acids. The trim removed 5 bases at V and 5 bases at J, leaving 5 bases unmatched. The CDR3 loop is CASSRGTENEKLFF. In DNA form, the CDR3 reads TGTGCCAGCAGTCGAGGGACAGAAAATGAAAAACTGTTTTTT.

The chain couples TRBV7-2 to TRBJ1-5; no firm D call. The germline V and J ends were trimmed by 1 base and 9 bases, with 10 bases remaining between them. This CDR3 is built from 13 residues. The germline V gene encodes CDR1 SGHTA and CDR2 FQGNSA. Here the CDR3 DNA reads TGTGCCAGCAGCTTAGACTTGGCGGGGCCCCAGCATTTT. Translating it yields CASSLDLAGPQHF.

The chain uses TRBV2 and TRBJ2-2; perhaps TRBD1 as D (5 bases). Germline loops: CDR1 SNHLY, CDR2 FYNNEI. This CDR3 contains 14 residues. V was shortened by 3 bases and J by 4 bases, with 9 bases between the two germline ends. CDR3 in amino acids: CASSDRVATGELFF. In DNA, the CDR3 is TGTGCCAGCAGTGACAGGGTTGCCACCGGGGAGCTGTTTTTT. The variable domain in full, completed from reference TRBV2 and TRBJ2-2, reads EPEVTQTPSHQVTQMGQEVILRCVPISNHLYFYWYRQILGQKVEFLVSFYNNEISEKSEIFDDQFSVERPDGSNFTLKIRSTKLEDSAMYFCASSDRVATGELFFGEGSRLTVL.